The rows below give T cell receptor beta chains drawn from one sample of a study of identical twins. TCRdb analysed the 5' RACE reads with MiXCR anew, one entry per CDR3 protein. The table has about 890,000 distinct CDR3 sequences, about 12% seen once. The sample also formed part of further work on yellow fever vaccine responses in identical twins.

Sequenced: PBMCs. The receptors were sampled from a woman between 18 and 30 years old in good health. Each CDR3 is given with its conserved first and last residue. Fields, in order: V gene, J gene, clone size, D gene, CDR3 protein, CDR3 DNA. D genes are given only for firm matches. A row's size may be missing; if present it is once, few, many or a size class.

V: TRBV7-4; J: TRBJ1-6; size: -; D: TRBD1; CDR3: CASSLASGRTGDNSPLHF; DNA: TGTGCCAGCAGCTTAGCTTCGGGCCGGACAGGAGATAATTCACCCCTCCACTTT
V: TRBV28; J: TRBJ1-1; size: many; D: TRBD1; CDR3: CASSSPSGTGDTEAFF; DNA: TGTGCCAGCAGTTCACCTTCCGGGACAGGGGACACTGAAGCTTTCTTT
V: TRBV6-5; J: TRBJ2-5; size: few; D: TRBD1; CDR3: CASSYAPGGTQYF; DNA: TGTGCCAGCAGTTACGCCCCAGGGGGGACCCAGTACTTC
V: TRBV5-1; J: TRBJ2-1; size: -; D: -; CDR3: CASSLSEKLWEQFF; DNA: TGCGCCAGCAGCTTGTCAGAGAAACTCTGGGAGCAGTTCTTC
V: TRBV3-1; J: TRBJ1-5; size: -; D: -; CDR3: CASSQMGQNNQPQHF; DNA: TGTGCCAGCAGCCAAATGGGGCAGAACAATCAGCCCCAGCATTTT
V: TRBV25-1; J: TRBJ1-3; size: many; D: -; CDR3: CASSEFGQTGNTIYF; DNA: TGTGCCAGCAGTGAATTCGGACAGACTGGAAACACCATATATTTT
V: TRBV11-2; J: TRBJ2-3; size: few; D: TRBD2; CDR3: CASSLEAGGKQGDTQYF; DNA: TGTGCCAGCAGCTTAGAGGCGGGAGGGAAACAGGGAGATACGCAGTATTTT
V: TRBV10-3; J: TRBJ2-3; size: -; D: -; CDR3: CAISELADTQYF; DNA: TGTGCCATCAGTGAGTTGGCAGATACGCAGTATTTT
V: TRBV20-1; J: TRBJ2-2; size: few; D: -; CDR3: CSARAQDVTTGELFF; DNA: TGCAGTGCTAGGGCACAGGATGTGACCACCGGGGAGCTGTTTTTT
V: TRBV9; J: TRBJ2-7; size: few; D: -; CDR3: CASSPRPRTNTYEQYF; DNA: TGTGCCAGCAGCCCCCGACCTAGGACCAATACCTACGAGCAGTACTTC
V: TRBV2; J: TRBJ2-2; size: -; D: TRBD2; CDR3: CARGTSRGELFF; DNA: TGTGCCAGAGGGACTAGCCGTGGGGAGCTGTTTTTT
V: TRBV11-1; J: TRBJ2-7; size: -; D: TRBD2; CDR3: CASSPGTTPWEQYF; DNA: TGTGCCAGCAGCCCCGGGACTACTCCTTGGGAGCAGTACTTC
V: TRBV9; J: TRBJ2-3; size: -; D: TRBD2; CDR3: CASSANKRDGTDTQYF; DNA: TGTGCCAGCAGCGCAAACAAGCGGGACGGCACAGATACGCAGTATTTT
V: TRBV20-1; J: TRBJ2-1; size: -; D: -; CDR3: CSARDLRGSYNEQFF; DNA: TGCAGTGCTAGAGATTTGAGGGGCTCCTACAATGAGCAGTTCTTC
V: TRBV7-9; J: TRBJ2-7; size: -; D: TRBD1; CDR3: CASSITRDRGRYEQYF; DNA: TGTGCCAGCAGCATCACCCGGGACAGGGGACGGTACGAGCAGTACTTC
V: TRBV10-3; J: TRBJ1-1; size: -; D: -; CDR3: CAISDSGSDGTEAFF; DNA: TGTGCCATCAGTGACTCCGGGTCTGATGGGACTGAAGCTTTCTTT
V: TRBV7-6; J: TRBJ2-4; size: -; D: TRBD1; CDR3: CASSRQTGAKNIQYF; DNA: TGTGCCAGCAGCCGCCAGACAGGGGCCAAAAACATTCAGTACTTC
V: TRBV5-1; J: TRBJ2-7; size: -; D: -; CDR3: CASSTLGLPTYEQYF; DNA: TGCGCCAGCAGCACCCTGGGCCTTCCCACCTACGAGCAGTACTTC
V: TRBV5-1; J: TRBJ2-3; size: few; D: -; CDR3: CASSFALHPDTQYF; DNA: TGCGCCAGCAGCTTTGCTTTACACCCAGATACGCAGTATTTT
V: TRBV9; J: TRBJ2-7; size: -; D: TRBD2; CDR3: CASSDYPGGEQYF; DNA: TGTGCCAGCAGCGATTACCCGGGGGGCGAGCAGTACTTC
V: TRBV4-1; J: TRBJ1-6; size: many; D: TRBD1; CDR3: CASSPDRVNSPLHF; DNA: TGCGCCAGCAGCCCCGACAGGGTAAATTCACCCCTCCACTTT
V: TRBV7-6; J: TRBJ2-7; size: -; D: TRBD1; CDR3: CASSLANRGLFVEQYF; DNA: TGTGCCAGCAGCTTAGCGAACAGGGGGCTTTTTGTGGAGCAGTACTTC
V: TRBV25-1; J: TRBJ1-6; size: -; D: -; CDR3: CASSPSGVWAPLHF; DNA: TGTGCCAGCAGTCCCAGCGGGGTGTGGGCACCCCTCCACTTT
V: TRBV5-1; J: TRBJ2-3; size: few; D: -; CDR3: CASSLGGTTSTDTQYF; DNA: TGCGCCAGCAGCTTGGGGGGGACAACCAGCACAGATACGCAGTATTTT
V: TRBV3-1; J: TRBJ2-7; size: -; D: TRBD2; CDR3: CASSQVPGALGRGNEQYF; DNA: TGTGCCAGCAGCCAAGTTCCCGGGGCGCTCGGGAGGGGGAACGAGCAGTACTTC
V: TRBV23-1; J: TRBJ2-7; size: -; D: -; CDR3: CASRKLTGYEQYF; DNA: TGCGCCAGCAGGAAGCTTACCGGGTACGAGCAGTACTTC
V: TRBV20-1; J: TRBJ1-2; size: -; D: -; CDR3: CSARDLSGNGYTF; DNA: TGCAGTGCTAGAGATCTTTCGGGTAATGGCTACACCTTC